This TCR beta chain comes out of a study of blood T cell repertoires in COVID-19. At the level of the study: Material from acute and convalescent COVID-19 was sourced from the United States, Italy and Spain. Sources were T cells, B-cell-depleted T cells, or PBMCs; the material itself was cDNA or gDNA.

V lost 5 bases and J 10 bases, leaving 20 bases between the germline ends. The CDR3 runs to 14 residues. CDR1 and CDR2 from the germline V gene are LNHDA and SQIVND (reference sequence). Participants' own reports of clinical history determined their cohort assignment. Clones were sequenced by immunoSEQ multiplex PCR, and TCRdb holds only the in-frame ones, with some missing. The sample has fewer than 450,000 clones, roughly 87% seen once; the top ten hold approximately 1%. This clonotype was sampled from a woman in her twenties or thirties who had recovered from COVID-19. The sequenced sample was PBMCs or T cells enriched from blood (not recorded which). The chain links TRBV19 to TRBJ1-1; a possible D gene is TRBD1 (5 bases). The CDR3 DNA reads as TGTGCCAGTAGTCCTACCCGACAGCCCGGTGGAGCTTTCTTT. The encoded protein is CASSPTRQPGGAFF.